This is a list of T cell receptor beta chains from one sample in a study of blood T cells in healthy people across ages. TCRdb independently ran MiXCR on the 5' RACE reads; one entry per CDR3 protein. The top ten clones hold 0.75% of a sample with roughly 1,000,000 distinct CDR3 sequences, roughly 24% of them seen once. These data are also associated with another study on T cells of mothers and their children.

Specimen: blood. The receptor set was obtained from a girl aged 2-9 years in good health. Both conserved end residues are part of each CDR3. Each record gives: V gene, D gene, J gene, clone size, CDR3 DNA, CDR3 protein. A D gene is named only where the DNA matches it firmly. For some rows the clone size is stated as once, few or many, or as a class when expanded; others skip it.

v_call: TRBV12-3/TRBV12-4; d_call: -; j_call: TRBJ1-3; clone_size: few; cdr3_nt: TGTGCCAGCAGCGACGGAACTGGAAACACCATATATTTT; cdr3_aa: CASSDGTGNTIYF
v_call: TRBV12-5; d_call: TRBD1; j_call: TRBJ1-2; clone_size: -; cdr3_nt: TGTGCTAGTGGTTTGGGGACAGGGAGATATGGCTACACCTTC; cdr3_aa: CASGLGTGRYGYTF
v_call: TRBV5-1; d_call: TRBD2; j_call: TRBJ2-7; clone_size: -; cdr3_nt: TGCGCCAGCAGCCAGACTAGCGGCACCCCCCACGAGCAGTACTTC; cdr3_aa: CASSQTSGTPHEQYF
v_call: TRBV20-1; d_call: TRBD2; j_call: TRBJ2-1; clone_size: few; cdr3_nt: TGCAGTGCCGAAAGAGCGATAGCGGGAGGGCTTATTGGGAATGAGCAGTTCTTC; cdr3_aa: CSAERAIAGGLIGNEQFF
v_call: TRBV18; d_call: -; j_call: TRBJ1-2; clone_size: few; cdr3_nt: TGTGCCAGCTCACCACCTTACCAGCCCTATGGCTACACCTTC; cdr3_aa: CASSPPYQPYGYTF
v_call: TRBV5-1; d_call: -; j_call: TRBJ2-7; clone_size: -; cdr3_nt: TGCGCCAGCAGCCCCGGGACACCAACCTACGAGCAGTACTTC; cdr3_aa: CASSPGTPTYEQYF
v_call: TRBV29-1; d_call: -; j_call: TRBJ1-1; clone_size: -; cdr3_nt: TGCAGCGCGACAGGCCTTTATGGCACTGAAGCTTTCTTT; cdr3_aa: CSATGLYGTEAFF
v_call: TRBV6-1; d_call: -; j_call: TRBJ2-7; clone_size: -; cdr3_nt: TGTGCCAGCAGGGTTGAGAGCTCCTACGAGCAGTACTTC; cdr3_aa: CASRVESSYEQYF
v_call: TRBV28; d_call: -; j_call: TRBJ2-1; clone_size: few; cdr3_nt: TGTGCCAGCAGTGATCTGACTAAAGAGCAGTTCTTC; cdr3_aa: CASSDLTKEQFF
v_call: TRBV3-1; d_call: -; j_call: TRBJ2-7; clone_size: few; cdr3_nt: TGTGCCAGCAGCCATGTCTCCGGGACCCGAGGGCAGTACTTC; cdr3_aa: CASSHVSGTRGQYF
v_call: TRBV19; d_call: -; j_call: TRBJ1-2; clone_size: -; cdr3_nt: TGTGCCAGTAGTAAACCCGGGACAACCCTCTATGGCTACACCTTC; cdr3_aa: CASSKPGTTLYGYTF
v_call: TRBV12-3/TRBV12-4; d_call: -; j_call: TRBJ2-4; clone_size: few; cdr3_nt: TGTGCCAGCAGTTCCAACTCGGGAATAAGTCAGTACTTC; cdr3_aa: CASSSNSGISQYF
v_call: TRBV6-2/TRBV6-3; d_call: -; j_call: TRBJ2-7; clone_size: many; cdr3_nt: TGTGCCAGCAGCCGGGGAGACGAGCAGTACTTC; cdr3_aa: CASSRGDEQYF
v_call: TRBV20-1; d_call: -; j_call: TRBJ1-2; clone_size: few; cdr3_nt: TGCAGTGCTAGAGATCAAGGGGGAACTAACTATGGCTACACCTTC; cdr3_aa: CSARDQGGTNYGYTF
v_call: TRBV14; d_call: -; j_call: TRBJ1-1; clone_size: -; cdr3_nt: TGTGCCAGCAGCGACTTCCGGGACGTAGTGTCTTTCTTT; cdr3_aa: CASSDFRDVVSFF
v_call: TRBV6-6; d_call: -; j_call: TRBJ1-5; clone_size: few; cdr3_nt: TGTGCCAGCAGGGCCTCCGATCAGCCCCAGCATTTT; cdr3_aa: CASRASDQPQHF
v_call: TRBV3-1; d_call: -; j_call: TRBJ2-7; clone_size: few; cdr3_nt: TGTGCCAGCAGCCAAGGTCGGCCCCCGTTGTTCTACGAGCAGTACTTC; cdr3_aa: CASSQGRPPLFYEQYF
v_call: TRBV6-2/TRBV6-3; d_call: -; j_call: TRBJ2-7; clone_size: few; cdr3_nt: TGTGCCAGCAGCGATGGAACGCTGGCCGGGACCCTCCTGGAGCAGTACTTC; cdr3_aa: CASSDGTLAGTLLEQYF
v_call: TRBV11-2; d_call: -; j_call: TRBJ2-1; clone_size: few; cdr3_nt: TGTGCCAGCAGCTACCCCGGTGGCGGTAGCTCCTACAATGAGCAGTTCTTC; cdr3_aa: CASSYPGGGSSYNEQFF
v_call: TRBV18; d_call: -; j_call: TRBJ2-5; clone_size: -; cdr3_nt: TGTGCCAGCTCGTCACACCACCAAGAGACCCAGTACTTC; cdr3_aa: CASSSHHQETQYF
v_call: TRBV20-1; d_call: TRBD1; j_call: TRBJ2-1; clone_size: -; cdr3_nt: TGCAGTGCTAGGAACCGACAGGGTAGTCTGCAGTTCTTC; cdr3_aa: CSARNRQGSLQFF
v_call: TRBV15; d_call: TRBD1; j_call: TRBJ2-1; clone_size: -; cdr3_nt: TGTGCCACCAGCAGCCAGATCACAGGGGGGAGGTTGGTGCAGTTCTTC; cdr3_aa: CATSSQITGGRLVQFF
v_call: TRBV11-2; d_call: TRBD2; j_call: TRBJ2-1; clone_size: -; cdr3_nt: TGTGCCAGCAGCTACAATCCGGGACTAGAACACTACAATGAGCAGTTCTTC; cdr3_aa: CASSYNPGLEHYNEQFF
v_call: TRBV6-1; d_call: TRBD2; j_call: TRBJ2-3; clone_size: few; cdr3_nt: TGTGCCAGCGCCCTGGCTAGCGGCTACACAGATACGCAGTATTTT; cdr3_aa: CASALASGYTDTQYF
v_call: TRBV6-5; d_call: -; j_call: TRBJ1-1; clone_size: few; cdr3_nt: TGTGCCAGCAGTTACTCAACTGTCCCAGGGTCGAACACTGAAGCTTTCTTT; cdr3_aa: CASSYSTVPGSNTEAFF
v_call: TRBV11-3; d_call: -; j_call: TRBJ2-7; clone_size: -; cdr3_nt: TGTGCCAGCAGCTTAGCCGGGGAGGTCGGACTAAACGAGCAGTACTTC; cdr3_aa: CASSLAGEVGLNEQYF
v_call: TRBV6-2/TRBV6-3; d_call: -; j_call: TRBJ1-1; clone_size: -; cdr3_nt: TGTGCCAGCAGTCGACCCGGGGAAGCTTTCTTT; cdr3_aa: CASSRPGEAFF
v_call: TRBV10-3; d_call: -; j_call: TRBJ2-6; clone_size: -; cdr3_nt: TGTGCCATCAGTGATAACACCGACTCTGGGGCCAACGTCCTGACTTTC; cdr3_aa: CAISDNTDSGANVLTF
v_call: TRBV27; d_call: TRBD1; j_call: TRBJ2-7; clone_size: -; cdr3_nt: TGTGCCAGCAGTTTATCTAGACAGGGGTATGCCGAGCAGTACTTC; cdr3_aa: CASSLSRQGYAEQYF
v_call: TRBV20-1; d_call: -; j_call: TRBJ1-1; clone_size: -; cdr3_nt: TGCAGTGCTAGATTGGGGGGATTGAACACTGAAGCTTTCTTT; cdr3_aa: CSARLGGLNTEAFF
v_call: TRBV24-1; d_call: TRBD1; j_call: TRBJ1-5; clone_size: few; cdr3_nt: TGTGCCACCAGTGAAAGAGACAGGGTTCAGCCCCAGCATTTT; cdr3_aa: CATSERDRVQPQHF
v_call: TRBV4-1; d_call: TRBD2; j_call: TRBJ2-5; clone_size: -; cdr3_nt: TGCGCCAGCAGCCAAGGCGGGGGTAATAGGGAGCAGTACTTC; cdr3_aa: CASSQGGGNREQYF
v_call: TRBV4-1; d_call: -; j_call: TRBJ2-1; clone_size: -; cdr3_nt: TGCGCCAGCAGCAACGGGGGCAGGGGGACCTACAATGAGCAGTTCTTC; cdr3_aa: CASSNGGRGTYNEQFF
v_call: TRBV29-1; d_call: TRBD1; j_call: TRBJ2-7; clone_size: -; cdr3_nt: TGCAGCGTTGAACCGACAGGGCGCCCCGACGAGCAGTATTTC; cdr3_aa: CSVEPTGRPDEQYF
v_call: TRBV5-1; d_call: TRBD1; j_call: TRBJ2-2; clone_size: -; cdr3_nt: TGCGCCAGCAGCTTGGCCCAGGGGGCGAACACCGGGGAGCTGTTTTTT; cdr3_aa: CASSLAQGANTGELFF
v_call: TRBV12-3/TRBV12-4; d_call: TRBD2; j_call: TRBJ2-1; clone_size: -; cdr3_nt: TGTGCCGTCAAAGGGTTTGCGGGGGGGCCCTCCTACAATGAGCAGTTCTTC; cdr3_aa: CAVKGFAGGPSYNEQFF
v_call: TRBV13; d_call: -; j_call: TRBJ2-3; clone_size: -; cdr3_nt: TGTGCCAGCAGCTTAATGGACGCCTCTAGCACAGATACGCAGTATTTT; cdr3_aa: CASSLMDASSTDTQYF
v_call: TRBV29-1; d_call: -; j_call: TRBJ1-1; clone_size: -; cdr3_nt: TGCAGCGTTGAAGATCCGGGGCAGGGCACTTTTGAAGCTTTCTTT; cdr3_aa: CSVEDPGQGTFEAFF
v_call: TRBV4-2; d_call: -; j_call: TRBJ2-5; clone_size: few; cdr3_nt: TGTGCCAGCAGCCCCCCAGGGATGCAAGAGACCCAGTACTTC; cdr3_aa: CASSPPGMQETQYF
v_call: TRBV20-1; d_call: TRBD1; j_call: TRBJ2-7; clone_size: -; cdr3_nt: TGCAGTGCTTTGACAGGGGCCACCTACGAGCAGTACTTC; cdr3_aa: CSALTGATYEQYF
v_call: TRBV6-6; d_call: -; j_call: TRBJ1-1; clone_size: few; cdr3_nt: TGTGCCAGCAGTTACAGTATCGGCACTGAAGCTTTCTTT; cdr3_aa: CASSYSIGTEAFF